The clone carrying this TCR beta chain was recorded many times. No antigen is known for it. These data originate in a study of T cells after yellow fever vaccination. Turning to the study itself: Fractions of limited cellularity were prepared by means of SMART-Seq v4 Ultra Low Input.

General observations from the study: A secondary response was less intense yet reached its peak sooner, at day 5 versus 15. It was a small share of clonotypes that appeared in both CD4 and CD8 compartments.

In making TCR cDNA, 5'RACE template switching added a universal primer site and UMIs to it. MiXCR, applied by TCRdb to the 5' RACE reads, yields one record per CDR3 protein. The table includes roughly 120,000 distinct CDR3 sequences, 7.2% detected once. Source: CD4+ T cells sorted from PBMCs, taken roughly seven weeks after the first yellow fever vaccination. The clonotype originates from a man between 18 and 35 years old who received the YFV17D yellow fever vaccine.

CDR3 loop: CASSPQTLAAQFF. The CDR3 nucleotides are TGTGCCAGCAGCCCCCAAACCCTAGCGGCCCAGTTCTTC. V and J are TRBV14 and TRBJ2-1, with 7 bases aligning to TRBD2. J gave up 13 bases and V 4 bases, and 10 bases lay outside the gene matches. The CDR3 runs to 13 residues. The germline V gene encodes CDR1 SGHDN and CDR2 FVKESK.